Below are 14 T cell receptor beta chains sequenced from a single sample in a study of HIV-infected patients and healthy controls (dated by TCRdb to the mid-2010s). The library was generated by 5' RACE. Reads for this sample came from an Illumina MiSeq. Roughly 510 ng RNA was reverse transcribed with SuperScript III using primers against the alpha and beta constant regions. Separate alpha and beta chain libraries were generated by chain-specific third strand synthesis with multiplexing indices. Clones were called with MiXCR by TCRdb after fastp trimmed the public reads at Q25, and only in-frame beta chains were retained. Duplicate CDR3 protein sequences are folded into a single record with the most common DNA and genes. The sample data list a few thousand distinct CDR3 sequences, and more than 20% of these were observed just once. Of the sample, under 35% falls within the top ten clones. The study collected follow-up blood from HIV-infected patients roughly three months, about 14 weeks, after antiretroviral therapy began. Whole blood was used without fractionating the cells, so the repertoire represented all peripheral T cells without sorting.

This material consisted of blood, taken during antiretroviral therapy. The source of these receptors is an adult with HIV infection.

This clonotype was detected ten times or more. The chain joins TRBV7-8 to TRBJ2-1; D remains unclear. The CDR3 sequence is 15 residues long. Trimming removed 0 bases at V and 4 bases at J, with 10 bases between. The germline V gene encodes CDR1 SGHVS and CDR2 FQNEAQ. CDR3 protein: CASSLAPRTYNEQFF. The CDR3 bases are TGTGCCAGCAGCTTAGCCCCAAGAACTTACAATGAGCAGTTCTTC.

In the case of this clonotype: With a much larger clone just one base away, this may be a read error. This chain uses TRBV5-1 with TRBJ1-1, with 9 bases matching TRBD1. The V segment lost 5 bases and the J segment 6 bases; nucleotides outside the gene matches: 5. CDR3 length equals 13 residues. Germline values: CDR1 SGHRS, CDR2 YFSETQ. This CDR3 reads CASRRGTGSEAFF. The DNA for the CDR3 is TGCGCCAGCAGACGGGGGACAGGGTCTGAAGCTTTCTTT.

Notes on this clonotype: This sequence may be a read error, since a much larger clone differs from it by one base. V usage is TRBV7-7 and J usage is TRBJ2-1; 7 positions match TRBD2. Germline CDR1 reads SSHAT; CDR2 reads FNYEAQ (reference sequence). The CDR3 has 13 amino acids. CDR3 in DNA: TGTGCTAGCAGCTTAGGAGCGGGGAATGAGAAGTTCTTC. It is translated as CASSLGAGNEKFF.

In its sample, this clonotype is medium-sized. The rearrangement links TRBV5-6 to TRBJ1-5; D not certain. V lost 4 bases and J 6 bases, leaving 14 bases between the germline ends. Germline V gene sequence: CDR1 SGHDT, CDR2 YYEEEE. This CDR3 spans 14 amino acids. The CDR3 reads CASSRDPTGQPQHF. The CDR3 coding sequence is TGTGCCAGCAGCCGGGATCCAACGGGTCAGCCCCAGCATTTT.

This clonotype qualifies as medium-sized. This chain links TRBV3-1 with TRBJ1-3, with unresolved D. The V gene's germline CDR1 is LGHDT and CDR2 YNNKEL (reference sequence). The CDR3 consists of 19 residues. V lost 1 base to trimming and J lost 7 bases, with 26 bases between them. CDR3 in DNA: TGTGCCAGCAGCCAAGTCTTCCCCCAGTATACTCAGGCTAGGAACACCATATATTTT. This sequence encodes CASSQVFPQYTQARNTIYF. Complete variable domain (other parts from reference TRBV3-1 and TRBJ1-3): DTAVSQTPKYLVTQMGNDKSIKCEQNLGHDTMYWYKQDSKKFLKIMFSYNNKELIINETVPNRFSPKSPDKAHLNLHINSLELGDSAVYFCASSQVFPQYTQARNTIYFGEGSWLTVV.

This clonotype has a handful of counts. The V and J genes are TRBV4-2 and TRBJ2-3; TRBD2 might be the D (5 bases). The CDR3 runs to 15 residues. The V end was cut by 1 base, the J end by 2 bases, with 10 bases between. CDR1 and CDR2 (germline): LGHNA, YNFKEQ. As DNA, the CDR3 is TGTGCCAGCAGCCAAGGAAGCGGAAACACAGATACGCAGTATTTT. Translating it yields CASSQGSGNTDTQYF.

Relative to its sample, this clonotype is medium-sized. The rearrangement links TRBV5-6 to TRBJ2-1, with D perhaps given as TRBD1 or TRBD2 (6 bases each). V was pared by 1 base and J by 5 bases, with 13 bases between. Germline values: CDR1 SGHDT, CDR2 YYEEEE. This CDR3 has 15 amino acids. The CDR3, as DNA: TGTGCCAGCAGCTTGATGGGGGGCTGGGACAATGAGCAGTTCTTC. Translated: CASSLMGGWDNEQFF.

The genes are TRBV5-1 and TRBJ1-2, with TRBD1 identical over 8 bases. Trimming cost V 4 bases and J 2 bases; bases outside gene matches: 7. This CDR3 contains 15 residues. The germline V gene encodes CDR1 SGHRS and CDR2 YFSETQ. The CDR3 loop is CASSRGGQVNYGYTF. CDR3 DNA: TGCGCCAGCAGCCGAGGGGGACAGGTGAACTATGGCTACACCTTC.

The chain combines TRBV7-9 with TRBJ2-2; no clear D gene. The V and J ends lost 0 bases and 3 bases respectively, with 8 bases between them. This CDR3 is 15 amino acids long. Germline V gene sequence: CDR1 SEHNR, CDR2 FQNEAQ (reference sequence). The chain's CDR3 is CASSLARSDTGELFF. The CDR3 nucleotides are TGTGCCAGCAGCTTAGCGCGTTCCGACACCGGGGAGCTGTTTTTT.

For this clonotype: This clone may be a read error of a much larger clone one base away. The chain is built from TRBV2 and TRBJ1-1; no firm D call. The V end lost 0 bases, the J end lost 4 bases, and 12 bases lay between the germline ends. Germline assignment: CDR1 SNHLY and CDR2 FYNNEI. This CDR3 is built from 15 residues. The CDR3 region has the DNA TGTGCCAGCAGTGAAGCTTACGAAGGGTCCACTGAAGCTTTCTTT. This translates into CASSEAYEGSTEAFF.

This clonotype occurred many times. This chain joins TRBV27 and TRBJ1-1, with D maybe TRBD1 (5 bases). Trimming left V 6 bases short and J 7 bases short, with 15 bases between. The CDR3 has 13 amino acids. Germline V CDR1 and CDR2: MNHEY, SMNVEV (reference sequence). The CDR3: CASSFTQQGEAFF. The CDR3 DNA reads TGTGCCAGCAGCTTTACTCAGCAGGGTGAAGCTTTCTTT.

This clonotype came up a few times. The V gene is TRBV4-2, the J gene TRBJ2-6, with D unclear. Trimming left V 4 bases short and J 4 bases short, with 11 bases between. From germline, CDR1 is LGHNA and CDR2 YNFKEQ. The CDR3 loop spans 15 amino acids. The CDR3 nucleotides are TGTGCCAGCAGCCCGCAGGTTACGGGGGCCAACGTCCTGACTTTC. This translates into CASSPQVTGANVLTF.

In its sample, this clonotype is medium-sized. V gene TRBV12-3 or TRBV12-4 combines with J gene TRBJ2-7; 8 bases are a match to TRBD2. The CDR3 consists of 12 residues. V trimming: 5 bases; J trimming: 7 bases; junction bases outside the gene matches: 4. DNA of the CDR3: TGTGCCAGCAGTCCGGGGGGGCGTGAGCAGTACTTC. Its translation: CASSPGGREQYF.

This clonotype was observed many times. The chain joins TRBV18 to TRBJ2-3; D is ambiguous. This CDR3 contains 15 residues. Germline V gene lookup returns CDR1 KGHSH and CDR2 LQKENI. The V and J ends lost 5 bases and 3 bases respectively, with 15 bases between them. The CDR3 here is CASSSRTAATDTQYF. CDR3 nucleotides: TGTGCCAGCTCAAGCCGGACGGCCGCGACAGATACGCAGTATTTT. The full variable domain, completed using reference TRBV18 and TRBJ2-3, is NAGVMQNPRHLVRRRGQEARLRCSPMKGHSHVYWYRQLPEEGLKFMVYLQKENIIDESGMPKERFSAEFPKEGPSILRIQQVVRGDSAAYFCASSSRTAATDTQYFGPGTRLTVL.